Below, 14 T cell receptor beta chains from the same sample are listed, as sequenced in a study of cytomegalovirus exposure and HLA in healthy donors. Here immunoSEQ multiplex PCR was the method, and the copy in TCRdb shows in-frame clones only, minus some. In the table there are hundreds of thousands of clones, roughly nine tenths of which are singletons. What was sequenced was PBMCs. The receptors shown here come from a man in his late teens or twenties in good health and CMV-seropositive.

This chain joins TRBV6-1 and TRBJ2-7, with 7 bases identical to TRBD1. With V trimmed by 7 bases and J by 3 bases, 6 bases remained unmatched. Germline CDR1 reads MNHNS; CDR2 reads SASEGT. This CDR3 spans 13 amino acids. DNA for the CDR3: TGTGCCAGCACCTTAAGGGACAGCTACGAGCAGTACTTC. This gives the protein CASTLRDSYEQYF.

The chain is built from TRBV28 and TRBJ1-5; D is unclear. The ends were cut back, 4 bases at V and 9 bases at J, with 13 bases in the middle. The CDR3 consists of 13 residues. Germline V CDR1 and CDR2: MDHEN, SYDVKM. The CDR3 coding sequence is TGTGCCAGCAGTTCCTCTCGGTACAGGCCCCAGCATTTT. Residues: CASSSSRYRPQHF.

The V and J genes are TRBV18 and TRBJ2-6; perhaps TRBD2 as D (6 bases). V dropped 5 bases and J dropped 2 bases, with 13 bases sitting between them. Germline V gene data show CDR1 as KGHSH and CDR2 as LQKENI. The CDR3 consists of 16 residues. The CDR3 nucleotides read TGTGCCAGCTCATCCCTGGGAGGTGCTGGGGCCAACGTCCTGACTTTC. Its translation is CASSSLGGAGANVLTF.

The chain has TRBV27 and TRBJ2-7; TRBD1 agrees at 7 bases. Germline V gene sequence: CDR1 MNHEY, CDR2 SMNVEV (reference sequence). The CDR3 is 14 residues long. J gave up 1 base and V 6 bases, and 6 bases lay outside the gene matches. The CDR3 loop is CASRPQGISYEQYF. The CDR3 nucleotides are TGTGCCAGCAGACCACAGGGGATATCCTACGAGCAGTACTTC.

V gene TRBV6-5 combines with J gene TRBJ1-1; D is unresolved. The germline gives CDR1 MNHEY, CDR2 SVGAGI. This CDR3 is 14 amino acids long. V lost 7 bases and J 1 base, leaving 13 bases between the germline ends. The CDR3 sequence: CASTPWPANTEAFF. CDR3 nucleotides: TGTGCCAGCACCCCATGGCCGGCGAACACTGAAGCTTTCTTT.

This clone was seen just once. V usage is TRBV6-1 and J usage is TRBJ2-6; D ambiguous. The CDR3 covers 13 residues. The germline CDR1 and CDR2 sequences are MNHNS and SASEGT. V dropped 1 base and J dropped 7 bases, with 5 bases sitting between them. CDR3 sequence reads: CASSEGGANVLTF. Written as DNA, the CDR3 is TGTGCCAGCAGTGAAGGGGGTGCCAACGTCCTGACTTTC.

This clone came up once. The gene calls are TRBV6-5 and TRBJ2-6, with D unresolved. The CDR3 loop spans 13 amino acids. The V gene's germline CDR1 is MNHEY and CDR2 SVGAGI. The V end was cut by 6 bases, the J end by 1 base, with 4 bases between. CDR3 region: CASRFSGANVLTF. The CDR3, as DNA: TGTGCCAGCAGGTTTTCTGGGGCCAACGTCCTGACTTTC.

The chain links TRBV7-2 to TRBJ2-7, with a tentative D call TRBD2 (5 bases). Germline-derived CDR1 and CDR2 are SGHTA and FQGNSA. V dropped 5 bases and J dropped 0 bases, with 11 bases sitting between them. The CDR3 spans 14 residues. The CDR3 protein is CASSVGIRSYEQYF. The CDR3 coding sequence is TGTGCCAGCAGCGTCGGGATCCGCTCCTACGAGCAGTACTTC.

The table lists this clone with a count of one. This chain uses TRBV2 with TRBJ1-5; D is possibly TRBD1 (6 bases). The CDR3 length is 17 residues. CDR1 and CDR2 from the germline V gene are SNHLY and FYNNEI. Between the trimmed V and J ends, which lost 5 bases and 0 bases, there was a span of 17 bases. The CDR3 spells CASSSGQNYDSNQPQHF. The DNA of the CDR3 is TGTGCCAGCAGTTCTGGACAGAACTATGATAGCAATCAGCCCCAGCATTTT.

This clone came up once. The rearrangement uses TRBV19 and TRBJ2-7; D is undetermined. V lost 1 base and J 4 bases, leaving 11 bases between the germline ends. Germline loops: CDR1 LNHDA, CDR2 SQIVND (reference sequence). The CDR3 length is 14 residues. CDR3 protein: CASSIAIQGYEQYF. The CDR3 DNA reads TGTGCCAGTAGTATAGCGATTCAAGGGTACGAGCAGTACTTC.

The chain combines TRBV6-1 with TRBJ1-4; D not certain. Trimming cost V 4 bases and J 7 bases, with 10 bases left between them. There are 13 residues in the CDR3. CDR1 is MNHNS, CDR2 SASEGT, per germline. The chain's CDR3 is CASSVGGFEKLFF. DNA for the CDR3: TGTGCCAGCAGTGTGGGAGGGTTTGAAAAACTGTTTTTT.

J is TRBJ2-7 and V is TRBV5-1; D is tentatively TRBD1 or TRBD2 (5 bases each). Trimming cost V 6 bases and J 0 bases, with 19 bases left between them. Germline assignment: CDR1 SGHRS and CDR2 YFSETQ. This CDR3 contains 16 residues. The CDR3 nucleotides are TGCGCCAGCACCCCGGTAGGGGCGGGCAGCTCCTACGAGCAGTACTTC. As protein: CASTPVGAGSSYEQYF. The whole variable domain, filled in from reference TRBV5-1 and TRBJ2-7, reads KAGVTQTPRYLIKTRGQQVTLSCSPISGHRSVSWYQQTPGQGLQFLFEYFSETQRNKGNFPGRFSGRQFSNSRSEMNVSTLELGDSALYLCASTPVGAGSSYEQYFGPGTRLTVT.

This chain links TRBV27 with TRBJ2-7; D perhaps matches TRBD2 (6 bases). The CDR3 spans 15 residues. CDR1 and CDR2 (germline): MNHEY, SMNVEV (reference sequence). Trimming stripped 6 bases from V and 3 bases from J, with 18 bases between. The CDR3 bases are TGTGCCAGCAGCCTGGGCATCGGGACTGACTACGAGCAGTACTTC. It encodes CASSLGIGTDYEQYF.

The chain uses TRBV30 and TRBJ2-1; no clear D gene. Trimming left V 0 bases short and J 6 bases short, with 15 bases between. This CDR3 spans 15 amino acids. Germline CDR1 GTSNPN, CDR2 SVGIG (reference sequence). The DNA for the CDR3 is TGTGCCTGGAGTGTTCTTAGGGAAACTGGCAATGAGCAGTTCTTC. It encodes CAWSVLRETGNEQFF.